The present T cell receptor (beta chain) was sequenced within a study of cytomegalovirus exposure and HLA in healthy donors. Study-level findings and limits: Across HLA loci, a later analysis found differing TCR association rates, with DRB1 most and HLA-C fewest. The HLA-A and HLA-B alleles of most subjects were reportedly predicted accurately from TCR beta sequences.

A remark on this clone: As yet, its antigen is unknown.

In the PCR, 60 Vbeta and 13 Jbeta primers were used. TCRdb's table, derived via immunoSEQ multiplex PCR, lists solely in-frame clones and lacks some. The profile covers roughly 80,000 clones, with under 65% appearing a single time and 4.4% taken by the ten largest. V was pared by 1 base and J by 5 bases, with 9 bases between. Germline V lookup: CDR1 MDHEN, CDR2 SYDVKM. The CDR3 runs 14 residues. What was sequenced was PBMCs. The J gene is TRBJ1-3, the V gene TRBV28, with a possible D match to TRBD1 (5 bases). This TCR came from a male donor in good health and CMV-seropositive. As DNA, the CDR3 is TGTGCCAGCAGTTTATCCCAGGGAAGAAACACCATATATTTT. Residues: CASSLSQGRNTIYF.